This T cell receptor (beta chain) stems from a study of blood T cell repertoires in COVID-19. Study-level information: Both acute and convalescent COVID-19 samples were obtained from the United States, Italy and Spain. Sources were T cells, B-cell-depleted T cells, or PBMCs; the material itself was cDNA or gDNA.

V gave up 5 bases and J gave up 8 bases; unmatched junction bases: 7. The germline CDR1 and CDR2 sequences are SEHNR and FQNEAQ (reference sequence). CDR3 size: 13 residues. Clones were read by immunoSEQ multiplex PCR, and TCRdb kept only the in-frame ones, dropping some. The sample records hundreds of thousands of clones, 70% to 90% being singletons. The chain couples TRBV7-9 to TRBJ1-1; 8 nucleotides match TRBD1. The sequenced material came from peripheral blood. This sequence was found in a man aged 35 to 55 with acute or convalescent COVID-19. Written as DNA, the CDR3 is TGTGCCAGCAGCCCAACAGGGGGGGTGGAAGCTTTCTTT. Protein: CASSPTGGVEAFF.